The clone carrying this T cell receptor (beta chain) was found many times. Its specificity is not known. The sample comes from a study of early T cells in non-severe SARS-CoV-2 infection. The study, taken as a whole, reports: The matching step, a VDJdb search, favored anti-spike CD8 responses and missed private and CD4 specificities.

Separate cDNA molecules each had unique molecular identifiers attached to them. TCRdb called the 5' RACE reads again in MiXCR, with one record for every CDR3 protein. Of over 70,000 distinct CDR3 sequences listed, 14% were seen once; the top ten hold 3.9%. Source: whole blood, taken at baseline. This sequence was found in an adult who was a healthcare worker with PCR-confirmed SARS-CoV-2 infection or an uninfected control (not recorded which).

As DNA, the CDR3 is TGTGCCAGCAGCCAAGAGCTAGCGGCGGCCACAGATACGCAGTATTTT. It specifies CASSQELAAATDTQYF. V usage is TRBV3-1 and J usage is TRBJ2-3, with 7 nucleotides matching TRBD2. The V and J ends lost 0 bases and 2 bases, in that order; junction bases with no gene match: 5. The CDR3 contains 16 residues. Germline lookup yields CDR1 LGHDT and CDR2 YNNKEL (reference sequence).